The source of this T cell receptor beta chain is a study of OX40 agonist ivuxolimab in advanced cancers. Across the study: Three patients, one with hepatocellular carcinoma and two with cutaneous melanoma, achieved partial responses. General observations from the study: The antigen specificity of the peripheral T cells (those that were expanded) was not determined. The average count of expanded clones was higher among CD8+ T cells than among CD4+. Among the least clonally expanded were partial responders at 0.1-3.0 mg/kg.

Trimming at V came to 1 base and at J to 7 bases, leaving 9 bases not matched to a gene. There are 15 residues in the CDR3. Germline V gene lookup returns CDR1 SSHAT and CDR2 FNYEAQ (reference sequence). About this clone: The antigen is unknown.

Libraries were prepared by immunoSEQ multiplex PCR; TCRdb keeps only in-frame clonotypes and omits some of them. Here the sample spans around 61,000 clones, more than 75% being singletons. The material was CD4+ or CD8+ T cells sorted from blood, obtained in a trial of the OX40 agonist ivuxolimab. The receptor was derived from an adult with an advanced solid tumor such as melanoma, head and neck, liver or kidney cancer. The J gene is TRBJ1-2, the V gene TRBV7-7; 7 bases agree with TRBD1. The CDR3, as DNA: TGTGCCAGCAGCTTAGGCCTCCGGGACAGACCTGGCTACACCTTC. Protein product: CASSLGLRDRPGYTF.